These T cell receptor beta chains were read from a single sample in a study of blood T cell repertoires in COVID-19. This table comes from immunoSEQ multiplex PCR, and its TCRdb copy is limited to in-frame clones, with some not included. Among around 480,000 clones listed, 75% to 90% were seen once. The specimen sequenced was PBMCs or T cells enriched from blood (not recorded which). These receptors all come from a woman aged 18-29 years who had recovered from COVID-19. Each CDR3 is given with its conserved first and last residue. D genes are given only for firm matches. Only some rows state a clone size, as once, few, many or a class for expanded clones.

>-|TRBD1|TRBJ2-7|TRBV3-1/TRBV3-2
TGTGCCAGCAGCCAAGGGGGGACAGGGGTCTCCTACGAGCAGTACTTC
CASSQGGTGVSYEQYF
>-|-|TRBJ2-2|TRBV2
TGTGCCAGCAGTGAAAGGACAGTGAACACCGGGGAGCTGTTTTTT
CASSERTVNTGELFF
>few|TRBD2|TRBJ2-1|TRBV20-1
TGCAGTGCTAGTAGGACTAGCACCGACAATGAGCAGTTCTTC
CSASRTSTDNEQFF
>-|TRBD1|TRBJ2-7|TRBV30
TGTGCCTGGAGTGTAGGGTACCAGGGGGCTTACGAGCAGTACTTC
CAWSVGYQGAYEQYF
>-|-|TRBJ2-2|TRBV6-4
TGTGCCAGCAGGGCTGGGGCCTACGGGGAGCTGTTTTTT
CASRAGAYGELFF
>-|-|TRBJ1-3|TRBV9
TGTGCCAGCAGCGTAGATCTAGGGGTTGGAAACACCATATATTTT
CASSVDLGVGNTIYF
>once|TRBD1|TRBJ1-2|TRBV12-3/TRBV12-4
TGTGCCAGCAGGAATACAGGGGGCGGTGGCTACACCTTC
CASRNTGGGGYTF
>once|-|TRBJ1-2|TRBV28
TGTGCCAGCAGTTTGGGGGGTAGAGGCTATGGCTACACCTTC
CASSLGGRGYGYTF
>-|TRBD1|TRBJ1-1|TRBV7-8
TGTGCCAGCAGCTCCGACAGGGTTCGGACTGAAGCTTTCTTT
CASSSDRVRTEAFF
>-|-|TRBJ1-6|TRBV7-6
TGTGCCAGCAGCTTAGCGGGTCGGGGGAACTCACCCCTCCACTTT
CASSLAGRGNSPLHF
>-|-|TRBJ1-3|TRBV7-8
TGTGCCAGCAGCTTAGGGCGGGGCTCTGGAAACACCATATATTTT
CASSLGRGSGNTIYF
>-|TRBD1|TRBJ1-4|TRBV4-2
TGTGCCAGCAGCCAAGGGGGACAGCAAGAAAAACTGTTTTTT
CASSQGGQQEKLFF
>-|-|TRBJ1-2|TRBV27
TGTGCCAGCAGGCAAAGGGGGGGGTCTAACTATGGCTACACCTTC
CASRQRGGSNYGYTF
>-|TRBD2|TRBJ2-1|TRBV5-1
TGCGCCAGCAGCTTCAAGCGGGGGCCAGATCTCAATGAGCAGTTCTTC
CASSFKRGPDLNEQFF
>once|TRBD2|TRBJ2-3|TRBV5-5
TGTGCCAGCAGCTTAGGTCTGGCGGGGGGTGAGGATACGCAGTATTTT
CASSLGLAGGEDTQYF
>-|-|TRBJ1-2|TRBV18
TGTGCCAGCCTCGTTGGCGGGAACTATGGCTACACCTTC
CASLVGGNYGYTF
>-|-|TRBJ1-4|TRBV6-1
TGTGCCAGCAGTGAGACGGTGCAGGTTAATGAAAAACTGTTTTTT
CASSETVQVNEKLFF
>-|-|TRBJ2-7|TRBV28
TGTGCCAGCAGTCCCATGACCTGGCGGGATTACGAGCAGTACTTC
CASSPMTWRDYEQYF
>-|-|TRBJ2-7|TRBV4-1
TGCGCCAGCAGCCAACTCCCCCCGGGTCCGGCGGAGCAGTACTTC
CASSQLPPGPAEQYF
>-|-|TRBJ2-3|TRBV7-8
TGTGCCAGCAGCTTCAGCGGTCGCACAGATACGCAGTATTTT
CASSFSGRTDTQYF
>-|-|TRBJ2-7|TRBV4-1
TGCGCCACCATTGTGGGGCGACGGCATGTTTACAGCTCCTACGAGCAGTACTTC
CATIVGRRHVYSSYEQYF
>once|-|TRBJ1-5|TRBV14
TGTGCCAGCAGCCAAGGTATTGACTCCTGGGACTCAAGCAATCAGCCCCAGCATTTT
CASSQGIDSWDSSNQPQHF
>-|-|TRBJ1-1|TRBV2
TGTGCCAGCAATCGGGAGAACACTGAAGCTTTCTTT
CASNRENTEAFF
>-|TRBD1|TRBJ1-4|TRBV5-1
TGCGCCAGCAGCTTCGGACAGGATGATGAAAAACTGTTTTTT
CASSFGQDDEKLFF
>-|-|TRBJ2-3|TRBV5-1
TGCGCCAGCAGCTCGGGGGGCCTAATCACAGATACGCAGTATTTT
CASSSGGLITDTQYF
>-|-|TRBJ1-4|TRBV11-2
TGTGCCAGCTGCCAGGACTATGCAACTAATGAAAAACTGTTTTTT
CASCQDYATNEKLFF
>-|-|TRBJ2-6|TRBV7-8
TGTGCCAGCAGCCCGCGTTGGGGGGCTGGGGCCAACGTCCTGACTTTC
CASSPRWGAGANVLTF
>-|TRBD1|TRBJ1-4|TRBV5-4
TGTGCCAGCAGGGATACAGGGGCAGGGGGTGAAAAACTGTTTTTT
CASRDTGAGGEKLFF
>-|-|TRBJ1-1|TRBV27
TGTGCCAGCAGTTTCGGGGTGGGTGCTGAAGCTTTCTTT
CASSFGVGAEAFF
>-|-|TRBJ1-2|TRBV28
TGTGCCAGCAGGAGACCGACAGATAACTATGGCTACACCTTC
CASRRPTDNYGYTF
>-|-|TRBJ2-2|TRBV7-6
TGTGCCAGCAGCTCAGGGGGCAGGGAGGGGACCGGGGAGCTGTTTTTT
CASSSGGREGTGELFF
>-|TRBD1|TRBJ2-3|TRBV5-4
TGTGCCAGCAGCCTATCGGGACAGCCAATTTCTAGCACAGATACGCAGTATTTT
CASSLSGQPISSTDTQYF
>-|TRBD1|TRBJ1-4|TRBV2
TGTGCCAGCAGTGACGCCAGGGGGCCTGGAGAAAAACTGTTTTTT
CASSDARGPGEKLFF
>-|-|TRBJ1-1|TRBV4-1
TGCGCCAGCAGCCAAGATAGTGTGACTGAAGCTTTCTTT
CASSQDSVTEAFF
>once|-|TRBJ1-4|TRBV29-1
TGCAGCGTTGGCACGCGGATGGATGAAAAACTGTTTTTT
CSVGTRMDEKLFF
>-|-|TRBJ1-5|TRBV3-1/TRBV3-2
TGTGCCAGCAGCCAAGAGGGGCCAGGGCGGGACAATCAGCCCCAGCATTTT
CASSQEGPGRDNQPQHF
>once|-|TRBJ1-3|TRBV9
TGTGCCAGCAGCGTAGGACAGTCGGAGAACACCATATATTTT
CASSVGQSENTIYF
>-|-|TRBJ2-3|TRBV12-5
TGTGCTAGTGGTTTGGTACTTTCCGGCCTAAGAGCGGGTGATGGTCAGGGTACGCAGTATTTT
CASGLVLSGLRAGDGQGTQYF
>-|TRBD2|TRBJ2-3|TRBV6-5
TGTGCCAGCCACCCGGGGGGGAATACGCAGTATTTT
CASHPGGNTQYF
>-|-|TRBJ2-5|TRBV7-8
TGTGCCAGCAGCCCGAACTCGGAGACCCAGTACTTC
CASSPNSETQYF
>-|-|TRBJ2-1|TRBV24-1
TGTGCCACCAGTGAAACGAGCCCAAGGACAGTCAATGAGCAGTTCTTC
CATSETSPRTVNEQFF
>-|-|TRBJ2-3|TRBV7-9
TGTGCCAGCAGCTTCTCCTGGCAGGGGAGGGAAGATACGCAGTATTTT
CASSFSWQGREDTQYF
>-|TRBD1|TRBJ1-2|TRBV18
TGTGCCAGCTCACCGGGACAGGGTGAGGGCTACACCTTC
CASSPGQGEGYTF
>few|-|TRBJ1-1|TRBV3-1/TRBV3-2
TGTGCCAGCAGCCAAGTAGCGAACACTGAAGCTTTCTTT
CASSQVANTEAFF
>-|TRBD1|TRBJ1-1|TRBV6-5
TGTGCCAGCAGAAGGGACAGGGCGACTGAAGCTTTCTTT
CASRRDRATEAFF
>-|-|TRBJ1-2|TRBV28
TGTGCCAGCAGTTTAAATCCGCGGCCTTTGGGCTACACCTTC
CASSLNPRPLGYTF
>-|TRBD1|TRBJ1-2|TRBV2
TGTGCCAGCAGATTTACAGGGGCCGATGGCTACACCTTC
CASRFTGADGYTF
>once|TRBD2|TRBJ2-1|TRBV2
TGTGCCAAAAGGGGCGGGGGTAATGAGCAGTTCTTC
CAKRGGGNEQFF
>once|-|TRBJ1-1|TRBV29-1
TGCAGCGTTGACCGGTCGACAGCGAACACTGAAGCTTTCTTT
CSVDRSTANTEAFF
>-|-|TRBJ1-4|TRBV28
TGTGCCAGCAGTTCCAGGGGCCCGAAGCTGAACAAACTGTTTTTT
CASSSRGPKLNKLFF
>-|TRBD2|TRBJ2-3|TRBV2
TGTGCCAGCAGGCGACTAGCGACTTCCACAGATACGCAGTATTTT
CASRRLATSTDTQYF
>-|-|TRBJ1-2|TRBV30
TGTGCCACCTACAGGGATCCAAACTATGGCTACACCTTC
CATYRDPNYGYTF
>-|TRBD1|TRBJ2-3|TRBV29-1
TGCAGCGTTGAAGAGGGGGACAGGGGGGATACGCAGTATTTT
CSVEEGDRGDTQYF
>-|TRBD1|TRBJ2-1|TRBV6-5
TGTGCCAGCAGTTACGGGGACAGGGGGCATAGGCAGTTCTTC
CASSYGDRGHRQFF
>-|-|TRBJ1-4|TRBV6-5
TGTGCCAGCAGCCCGGGGGAGTCGGGGACGAAACTGTTTTTT
CASSPGESGTKLFF
>-|-|TRBJ2-3|TRBV11-3
TGTGCCAGCAGCGCCCGGAGGGGTTACACAGATACGCAGTATTTT
CASSARRGYTDTQYF
>-|-|TRBJ1-2|TRBV30
TGTGCCTGGAGTGTAAAAGGGGGTGGGGGCTACACCTTC
CAWSVKGGGGYTF
>few|-|TRBJ1-2|TRBV7-9
TGTGCCAGCAGCCAGGACGGAGGCTATGGCTACACCTTC
CASSQDGGYGYTF